This T cell receptor beta chain was sequenced in a study of blood T cell repertoires in COVID-19. Whole-study context: Sites in the United States, Italy and Spain provided acute and convalescent COVID-19 samples. The cDNA or gDNA used as material had been derived from T cells, B-cell-depleted T cells, or PBMCs.

This clone was seen only once. V trimming: 6 bases; J trimming: 8 bases; junction bases outside the gene matches: 6. The germline gives CDR1 MDHEN, CDR2 SYDVKM. The CDR3 is 14 amino acids. Original handling: Reference gene primer amplification gave estimated nucleated cell counts. Here immunoSEQ multiplex PCR was the method, and the copy in TCRdb shows in-frame clones only, minus some. V and J calls and clone size are those listed in that table; D and trimming were worked out from the DNA. The data hold fewer than 110,000 clones, with approximately 90% observed a single time. This clonotype originated in a man in his fifties with acute or convalescent COVID-19. This chain links TRBV28 with TRBJ1-4; 10 bases align to TRBD1. Sequencing was done on a sample of peripheral blood. This CDR3 reads CASRSGTGVEKLFF. In DNA form, the CDR3 reads TGTGCCAGCAGGTCCGGGACAGGGGTGGAAAAACTGTTTTTT.